This is a list of T cell receptor beta chains from one sample in a study of T-cell reconstitution after alpha-beta-depleted transplantation in children. Each CDR3 protein is one row after TCRdb ran MiXCR on the PCR reads. Altogether roughly 45,000 distinct CDR3 sequences are present, about 9% being singletons, with the ten largest covering 25% to 30%. Sequenced material: PBMCs, mostly from graft donor cells, taken 60 days after TCRalphabeta/CD19-depleted stem cell transplant. These receptors came from a male patient aged 2 to 9 who had a stem cell transplant for chronic granulomatous disease, so the T cells may come from the graft donor. Both conserved end residues are part of each CDR3. The D gene is left open where the match is weak. Size tells how often a clone was seen (once, few, many) or the class of an expanded clone, and some rows leave it out.

d_call	v_call	j_call	clone_size	cdr3_length	cdr3_nt	cdr3_aa
TRBD2	TRBV12-3/TRBV12-4	TRBJ2-3	many	15	TGTGCCAGCAGTTTAGATTTGCGGGGGGGAGATACGCAGTATTTT	CASSLDLRGGDTQYF
TRBD1	TRBV14	TRBJ2-7	many	13	TGTGCCAGCAGCCACGCGGACAGGGGGCCTCAGTACTTC	CASSHADRGPQYF
-	TRBV20-1	TRBJ2-1	many	16	TGCAGTGCTAGAGCTCTTCGAGGGGTCCGCCTCAATGAGCAGTTCTTC	CSARALRGVRLNEQFF
TRBD1	TRBV20-1	TRBJ2-1	many	15	TGCAGTGCTAGAGTGAGACAGGGGGCGTACAATGAGCAGTTCTTC	CSARVRQGAYNEQFF
TRBD1	TRBV20-1	TRBJ2-3	few	16	TGCAGTGCTAGAGATGTAGACAGGGCTTTTACAGATTTACAGTATTTT	CSARDVDRAFTDLQYF
TRBD1	TRBV12-3/TRBV12-4	TRBJ1-3	many	16	TGTGCCAGCAGTATAACAGGGGCTCCCTCTGGAAACACCATATATTTT	CASSITGAPSGNTIYF
TRBD2	TRBV10-2	TRBJ2-5	medium-sized	15	TGCGCCAGCAACCCGGGGGGGTTACTCCAAGAGACCCAGTACTTC	CASNPGGLLQETQYF
TRBD1	TRBV5-1	TRBJ1-1	many	15	TGCGCCAGCAGCGCGTCCGGGACAGGGGGCACTGAAGCTTTCTTT	CASSASGTGGTEAFF
-	TRBV4-1	TRBJ1-6	few	15	TGCGCCAGCAGCCCCGGGCAGGGGATTAATTCACCCCTCCACTTT	CASSPGQGINSPLHF
-	TRBV2	TRBJ2-5	many	14	TGTGCCAGCAGTAAGACCAAGAACCAAGAGACCCAGTACTTC	CASSKTKNQETQYF
TRBD1	TRBV7-9	TRBJ1-1	many	16	TGTGCCAGCAGCTTACAGGGGGTGGAAGTGGGCGCTGAAGCTTTCTTT	CASSLQGVEVGAEAFF
TRBD2	TRBV27	TRBJ2-7	many	16	TGTGCCAGCAGTTTTGGGTCACTAGCGGGAGAGCGCGAGCAGTACTTC	CASSFGSLAGEREQYF
-	TRBV10-3	TRBJ2-1	many	16	TGTGCCTCGAGGCGGGGCCCGCGGGAACACGGCAATGAGCAGTTCTTC	CASRRGPREHGNEQFF
TRBD2	TRBV29-1	TRBJ2-3	few	14	TGCAGCGTATCACTAGCGGGAGTCACAGATACGCAGTATTTT	CSVSLAGVTDTQYF
-	TRBV11-2	TRBJ2-1	many	13	TGTGCCAGCAGCTCGACCGGGTTCAGTGAGCAGTTCTTC	CASSSTGFSEQFF
-	TRBV28	TRBJ2-7	-	14	TGTGCCAGCAGTCACAGGGTCGGGGGGCACGAGCAGTACTTC	CASSHRVGGHEQYF
-	TRBV5-1	TRBJ1-2	many	15	TGCGCCAGCTCCACGGGGCAAGGGGAGATATATGGCTACACCTTC	CASSTGQGEIYGYTF
-	TRBV3-1	TRBJ1-4	once	14	TGTGCCAGCAGCCCAGCCGCAACTAATGAAAAACTGTTTTTT	CASSPAATNEKLFF
TRBD1	TRBV5-8	TRBJ2-7	many	15	TGTGCCAGCAGCTTCGGGGACAGGAGGTCCTACGAGCAGTACTTC	CASSFGDRRSYEQYF
-	TRBV6-2/TRBV6-3	TRBJ2-6	many	14	TGTGCCAGCAGTTACGACGAAGGGGCCAACGTCCTGACTTTC	CASSYDEGANVLTF
TRBD1	TRBV30	TRBJ2-6	few	18	TGTGCCTGGATTCCCCGACAGGGGGGGCTCTCTGGGGCCAACGTCCTGACTTTC	CAWIPRQGGLSGANVLTF
-	TRBV7-2	TRBJ1-3	many	14	TGTGCCAGCAGCTTACAGCGGGGTGGAAACACCATATATTTT	CASSLQRGGNTIYF
-	TRBV6-1	TRBJ2-5	many	15	TGTGCCAGCAGTGCATCAGGGGTCCGCCGGGAGACCCAGTACTTC	CASSASGVRRETQYF
-	TRBV12-3/TRBV12-4	TRBJ1-4	few	15	TGTGCCAGCAGTTCCGGACAGTGGGGCGGTGAAAAACTGTTTTTT	CASSSGQWGGEKLFF
-	TRBV21-1	TRBJ1-2	few	16	TGTGCCAGCAGCGATAGTTTACTTGAGGCTCTCGGCGGCTACACCTTC	CASSDSLLEALGGYTF
-	TRBV27	TRBJ2-7	many	12	TGTGCCAGCAGTCTCACAGGGTACGAGCAGTACTTC	CASSLTGYEQYF
TRBD1	TRBV4-3	TRBJ2-6	many	17	TGCGCCAGCAGCTCTTATAACAGGGGTTCTGGGGCCAACGTCCTGACTTTC	CASSSYNRGSGANVLTF
-	TRBV7-9	TRBJ1-5	many	12	TGTGCCAGCAGCCAGGGTGCGGCACAGAAGCATTTT	CASSQGAAQKHF
TRBD1	TRBV2	TRBJ1-2	-	13	TGTGCCAGCAGTGACGGGACAGGGGTTGGCTACACCTTC	CASSDGTGVGYTF
-	TRBV29-1	TRBJ2-1	many	12	TGCAGCGCCCCATGGGCCTTGGGGGAGCAGTTCTTC	CSAPWALGEQFF
-	TRBV6-7	TRBJ1-4	many	15	TGTGCCAGCACTTACAGACCGGGACCGAATGAAAAACTGTTTTTT	CASTYRPGPNEKLFF
TRBD1	TRBV9	TRBJ2-1	many	16	TGTGCCAGCATGTCTGGCATCGGACAGGGGGCAAATGAGCAGTTCTTC	CASMSGIGQGANEQFF
TRBD1	TRBV7-8	TRBJ2-1	many	15	TGTGCCAGCAGCTCTCGGACAGGGGGCCGCGCTGAGCAGTTCTTC	CASSSRTGGRAEQFF
-	TRBV2	TRBJ2-7	many	12	TGTGCCAGCGTGGACAGACTCTACGAGCAGTACTTC	CASVDRLYEQYF
-	TRBV6-2/TRBV6-3	TRBJ2-2	many	13	TGTGCCAGCAGTTGGAGGGATACCGGGGAGCTGTTTTTT	CASSWRDTGELFF
-	TRBV19	TRBJ1-5	few	14	TGTGCCAGTAGTATCGTCTGGGGAAATCAGCCCCAGCATTTT	CASSIVWGNQPQHF
-	TRBV20-1	TRBJ1-2	many	11	TGCAGTAGCCCTCTAGAGGCCGGCTACACCTTC	CSSPLEAGYTF
-	TRBV27	TRBJ1-2	many	13	TGTGCCAGCAGTCCCGGGGCAGACTATGGCTACACCTTC	CASSPGADYGYTF
TRBD2	TRBV11-1	TRBJ2-7	few	20	TGTGCCAGCAGCTTATCCCTCGGGAAGCGGGAGGGGCCACGCTCCTACGAGCAGTACTTC	CASSLSLGKREGPRSYEQYF
TRBD1	TRBV20-1	TRBJ1-5	-	14	TGCAGTGCCAGACCGGGACAGGGGAATCAGCCCCAGCATTTT	CSARPGQGNQPQHF
TRBD1	TRBV6-5	TRBJ1-1	-	15	TGTGCCAGCAGTACACCCAGGGGGATGTACACTGAAGCTTTCTTT	CASSTPRGMYTEAFF
-	TRBV19	TRBJ1-5	-	16	TGTGCCAGTAGCTCTTTTGGGACTAATAGCAATCAGCCCCAGCATTTT	CASSSFGTNSNQPQHF
-	TRBV28	TRBJ2-7	few	13	TGTGCCCACCGGAGGGGCGGATACTACGAGCAGTACTTC	CAHRRGGYYEQYF
TRBD1	TRBV18	TRBJ2-2	few	17	TGTGCCAGCTCGCGCATTACCGGGACAGGGGGCTCCGGGGAGCTGTTTTTT	CASSRITGTGGSGELFF
-	TRBV20-1	TRBJ2-2	few	15	TGCAGTGCCACCTCAGTATCCCGGGACCCCGGGGAGCTGTTTTTT	CSATSVSRDPGELFF
-	TRBV2	TRBJ2-1	few	13	TGTGCCAGCAGTGAGAGGATGTTGAATGAGCAGTTCTTC	CASSERMLNEQFF
-	TRBV5-1	TRBJ2-7	-	14	TGCGCCAGCAGCTTGGTGCCAGGACCCTACGAGCAGTACTTC	CASSLVPGPYEQYF
-	TRBV9	TRBJ2-3	many	16	TGTGCCAGCAGCTCTCACTTAGCGGATCGCACAGATACGCAGTATTTT	CASSSHLADRTDTQYF
-	TRBV5-8	TRBJ1-6	few	14	TGTGCCAGCAGCTTGGGCGGGGCCAATTCACCCCTCCACTTT	CASSLGGANSPLHF
TRBD1	TRBV19	TRBJ2-3	many	18	TGTGCCAGTAGTATCTTTCCCCCGGACAGGGGGTCGTCGGATACGCAGTATTTT	CASSIFPPDRGSSDTQYF
TRBD1	TRBV12-3/TRBV12-4	TRBJ1-1	many	15	TGTGCCAGCAGTTCCCAACAGGGGGCATACACTGAAGCTTTCTTT	CASSSQQGAYTEAFF
TRBD1	TRBV27	TRBJ2-7	many	15	TGTGCCAGCAGTTTCCGCGGGACAGGGTCTAGCGAGGAGTACTTC	CASSFRGTGSSEEYF
TRBD2	TRBV29-1	TRBJ2-1	many	13	TGCAGCGCCGGGACTAGCGGGAGGTATGAGCAGTTCTTC	CSAGTSGRYEQFF
-	TRBV29-1	TRBJ1-2	many	14	TGCAGCGTTGACAGAGGGGAGGGGTACTATGGCTACACCTTC	CSVDRGEGYYGYTF